The 25 T cell receptor beta chains reported below all come from one sample, sequenced in a study of cytomegalovirus exposure and HLA in healthy donors. The PCR ran on 60 Vbeta and 13 Jbeta primers. Profiled with immunoSEQ multiplex PCR; TCRdb holds only in-frame clones, not every one. The repertoire includes about 90,000 clones, 60% to 85% of them detected once, and roughly 2% sits in the top ten. The sequencing sample was made of PBMCs. Receptors were obtained from a boy aged 5-17 years in good health and CMV-seronegative.

This chain links TRBV15 with TRBJ1-2; D unresolved. CDR1 is LNHNV, CDR2 YYDKDF, per germline (reference sequence). The CDR3 runs 14 residues. The V gene lost 0 bases and the J gene lost 2 bases, with 7 bases spanning the gap. The CDR3 reads CATSRERENYGYTF. The CDR3 coding sequence is TGTGCCACCAGCAGAGAAAGGGAGAACTATGGCTACACCTTC.

This rearrangement joins TRBV7-9 to TRBJ2-1; unclear D gene. Per germline, CDR1 SEHNR and CDR2 FQNEAQ (reference sequence). The CDR3 is 16 residues long. Trimming removed 4 bases from V and 2 bases from J, with 15 bases in between. This chain's CDR3 is CASSYFGGSAYNEQFF. CDR3 DNA sequence: TGTGCCAGCAGCTATTTTGGCGGCTCGGCCTACAATGAGCAGTTCTTC.

There are a few counts of this clone. V gene TRBV4-3 combines with J gene TRBJ2-2, with D unresolved. CDR3 length: 16 amino acids. V dropped 0 bases and J dropped 0 bases, with 8 bases sitting between them. Germline V gene data show CDR1 as LGHNA and CDR2 as YSLEER. This CDR3 reads CASSQDRFANTGELFF. The CDR3 DNA reads TGCGCCAGCAGCCAAGACAGGTTTGCGAACACCGGGGAGCTGTTTTTT.

This chain uses TRBV6-5 with TRBJ2-7, with D possibly matching TRBD1 (6 bases). The CDR3 sequence is 13 residues long. CDR1 and CDR2 from the germline V gene are MNHEY and SVGAGI. Trimming removed 6 bases from V and 5 bases from J, with 14 bases in between. CDR3 loop: CASSLTTGHEQYF. CDR3 nucleotide sequence: TGTGCCAGCAGCCTAACCACAGGGCACGAGCAGTACTTC.

Remarks on this clone: Distinct nucleotide sequences in the sample also encode this CDR3. The rearrangement uses TRBV19 and TRBJ1-4, with a weak D call TRBD1 (5 bases). Per the germline V gene, CDR1 is LNHDA and CDR2 is SQIVND (reference sequence). The CDR3 contains 12 residues. V shed 3 bases and J shed 8 bases, with 7 bases lying between them. The CDR3 reads CASSIGGEKLFF. The DNA for the CDR3 is TGTGCCAGTAGTATTGGGGGGGAAAAACTGTTTTTT.

V is TRBV27 and J is TRBJ2-1; tentatively, D is TRBD2 (5 bases). Looked up from germline, CDR1 is MNHEY and CDR2 is SMNVEV (reference sequence). Trimming removed 0 bases from V and 0 bases from J, with 6 bases in between. The CDR3 length is 15 residues. The chain's CDR3 is CASSLSGSSYNEQFF. The CDR3 bases are TGTGCCAGCAGTTTATCAGGGAGCTCCTACAATGAGCAGTTCTTC.

This sequence joins TRBV14 and TRBJ1-2; weak D call: TRBD1 (5 bases). The germline CDR1 and CDR2 sequences are SGHDN and FVKESK. Trimming removed 0 bases at V and 4 bases at J, with 18 bases between. The CDR3 consists of 17 residues. The CDR3, as DNA: TGTGCCAGCAGCCAAGATTGGGAGCCCTCGGGGGTCTATGGCTACACCTTC. Its translation: CASSQDWEPSGVYGYTF.

The rearrangement joins TRBV12-5 to TRBJ1-1, with a weak D call TRBD1 (5 bases). Between the trimmed V and J ends, which lost 7 bases and 3 bases, there was a span of 27 bases. This CDR3 spans 18 amino acids. From germline, CDR1 is LGHNT and CDR2 FRNRAP. CDR3: CASDILPRRGKEDTEAFF. CDR3 DNA sequence: TGTGCTAGTGACATCCTTCCTAGGAGGGGCAAAGAGGACACTGAAGCTTTCTTT.

In its sample, this clone was seen a few times. The chain uses TRBV6-5 and TRBJ2-7; 12 bases line up with TRBD1. The CDR3 sequence is 13 residues long. Germline-derived CDR1 and CDR2 are MNHEY and SVGAGI. Trimming took 7 bases from V and 6 from J; bases not matched to a gene: 4. CDR3 region: CASIGTGGIEQYF. The DNA for the CDR3 is TGTGCCAGCATCGGGACAGGGGGCATCGAGCAGTACTTC.

This clone has only a few counts. V and J are TRBV6-5 and TRBJ1-3; 8 bases are shared with TRBD1. Germline CDR1 reads MNHEY; CDR2 reads SVGAGI. The CDR3 loop spans 13 amino acids. Unmatched junction bases numbered 4, after V lost 8 bases and J lost 4 bases. The CDR3 DNA reads as TGTGCCAGCGCCAGGGGGCAAGGAAACACCATATATTTT. Translated, it gives CASARGQGNTIYF.

The genes are TRBV7-3 and TRBJ2-1; D is ambiguous. Trimming pared 3 bases from V and 8 bases from J, leaving 14 bases between. Germline-derived CDR1 and CDR2 are SGHTA and FQGTGA. The length of the CDR3 is 14 residues. The CDR3 loop reads CASSFSPVADEQFF. CDR3 nucleotides: TGTGCCAGCAGCTTTAGCCCCGTGGCGGATGAGCAGTTCTTC. The variable domain in full, with the rest retrieved from reference TRBV7-3 and TRBJ2-1, is GAGVSQTPSNKVTEKGKYVELRCDPISGHTALYWYRQSLGQGPEFLIYFQGTGAADDSGLPNDRFFAVRPEGSVSTLKIQRTERGDSAVYLCASSFSPVADEQFFGPGTRLTVL.

This clone occurred once. This chain connects TRBV28 to TRBJ2-5; 10 nucleotides agree with TRBD1. Trimming removed 5 bases from V and 4 bases from J; junction bases left unmatched: 7. In germline, CDR1 is MDHEN, CDR2 SYDVKM. The CDR3 totals 15 residues. Here the CDR3 reads CASSAHDRGRETQYF. CDR3 in DNA: TGTGCCAGCAGTGCCCACGACAGGGGGCGAGAGACCCAGTACTTC.

The chain has TRBV2 and TRBJ1-1, with D uncertain. Germline V gives CDR1 SNHLY, CDR2 FYNNEI. V dropped 1 base and J dropped 6 bases, with 9 bases sitting between them. CDR3 size: 13 residues. In DNA form, the CDR3 reads TGTGCCAGCAGTGAAGAGCGGGTTGCTGAAGCTTTCTTT. Translation: CASSEERVAEAFF.

As for this clone: Other DNA variants within this sample encode the same CDR3. V gene TRBV4-3 combines with J gene TRBJ2-7; TRBD2 aligns across 12 bases. V shed 1 base, J shed 2 bases, and the junction held 0 bases outside the gene matches. Germline V gene sequence: CDR1 LGHNA, CDR2 YSLEER. CDR3 length: 15 amino acids. This chain's CDR3 is CASSQGLAGAYEQYF. In DNA, the CDR3 is TGCGCCAGCAGCCAAGGACTAGCGGGGGCCTACGAGCAGTACTTC.

The chain is built from TRBV10-3 and TRBJ1-1; D perhaps matches TRBD1 (6 bases). CDR1 and CDR2 (germline): ENHRY, SYGVKD. This CDR3 is built from 14 residues. V was trimmed by 4 bases and J by 8 bases, leaving 17 bases between them. CDR3 region: CAISGGQSRLEAFF. The CDR3 coding sequence is TGTGCCATCAGTGGGGGGCAGTCTAGGTTGGAAGCTTTCTTT.

The genes are TRBV6-5 and TRBJ1-2, with 9 nucleotides matching TRBD1. V was pared by 0 bases and J by 2 bases, with 1 base of the junction left unmatched. The CDR3 runs to 15 residues. CDR1 and CDR2 from the germline V gene are MNHEY and SVGAGI. CDR3: CASSYSGQGNYGYTF. The CDR3 DNA is TGTGCCAGCAGTTACTCTGGACAGGGGAACTATGGCTACACCTTC.

This clone was counted between two and nine times. This chain uses TRBV19 with TRBJ1-1; weak D call: TRBD1 (5 bases). CDR3 length: 13 residues. Trimming took 4 bases from V and 5 from J, leaving 11 bases between them. CDR1 and CDR2 (germline): LNHDA, SQIVND (reference sequence). In nucleotides, the CDR3 is TGTGCCAGTAGTAACGGGGGAAGGACTGAAGCTTTCTTT. It codes for CASSNGGRTEAFF.

The chain joins TRBV6-5 to TRBJ1-5; tentatively, D is TRBD1 (6 bases). The CDR3 is 16 residues long. Germline V gene lookup returns CDR1 MNHEY and CDR2 SVGAGI. V lost 0 bases and J 6 bases, leaving 15 bases between the germline ends. The CDR3 DNA reads TGTGCCAGCAGTTACTCGTCAGCGGGGGCGGGTCAGCCCCAGCATTTT. This translates into CASSYSSAGAGQPQHF.

This sequence joins TRBV30 and TRBJ2-1, with 7 bases that match TRBD1. The CDR3 spans 15 residues. V gave up 3 bases and J gave up 4 bases; unmatched junction bases: 9. The V gene's germline CDR1 is GTSNPN and CDR2 SVGIG (reference sequence). CDR3 region: CAWRTGDKLYNEQFF. The CDR3, as DNA: TGTGCCTGGAGAACAGGGGACAAGTTATACAATGAGCAGTTCTTC.

This sequence joins TRBV9 and TRBJ1-5; D unclear. Germline CDR1 reads SGDLS; CDR2 reads YYNGEE. The V end was cut by 4 bases, the J end by 3 bases, with 11 bases between. The CDR3 has 14 amino acids. CDR3 loop: CASSPEVVNQPQHF. CDR3 in DNA: TGTGCCAGCAGCCCAGAGGTAGTCAATCAGCCCCAGCATTTT.

This chain uses TRBV7-2 with TRBJ2-2, with a possible D match to TRBD1 (6 bases). The CDR3 is 15 amino acids. Germline CDR1 reads SGHTA; CDR2 reads FQGNSA. V shed 1 base and J shed 2 bases, with 8 bases lying between them. The CDR3 loop reads CASSLGTVNTGELFF. The DNA for the CDR3 is TGTGCCAGCAGCTTAGGGACAGTTAACACCGGGGAGCTGTTTTTT.

The chain uses TRBV28 and TRBJ1-1; the match to TRBD1 covers 7 bases. The CDR3 extends over 15 amino acids. Germline V gene data show CDR1 as MDHEN and CDR2 as SYDVKM. Trimming cost V 4 bases and J 0 bases; bases outside gene matches: 5. The CDR3 DNA is TGTGCCAGCAGTTCGACAGGGAGAATGAACACTGAAGCTTTCTTT. It yields the protein CASSSTGRMNTEAFF. Full variable domain (remainder filled in from reference TRBV28 and TRBJ1-1): DVKVTQSSRYLVKRTGEKVFLECVQDMDHENMFWYRQDPGLGLRLIYFSYDVKMKEKGDIPEGYSVSREKKERFSLILESASTNQTSMYLCASSSTGRMNTEAFFGQGTRLTVV.

The rearrangement uses TRBV4-3 and TRBJ2-7, with D tentatively TRBD2 (5 bases). The CDR3 covers 16 residues. The germline V and J ends were trimmed by 0 bases and 3 bases, with 15 bases remaining between them. Per germline, CDR1 LGHNA and CDR2 YSLEER. CDR3 sequence reads: CASSQDWRRNNYEQYF. The CDR3 bases are TGCGCCAGCAGCCAAGATTGGAGGAGAAACAACTACGAGCAGTACTTC.

The chain employs TRBV6-5 and TRBJ1-5; the match to TRBD1 covers 10 bases. CDR3 length equals 14 residues. Germline CDR1 MNHEY, CDR2 SVGAGI. V was pared by 6 bases and J by 7 bases, with 6 bases of the junction left unmatched. CDR3 DNA: TGTGCCAGCAGCCGGGACAGGGGTTACCAGCCCCAGCATTTT. It encodes CASSRDRGYQPQHF.

This sequence joins TRBV21-1 and TRBJ1-5; TRBD1, the D gene given by the table, was not confirmed from the DNA. TRBV21-1 is a pseudogene segment. The CDR3 sequence is 18 residues long. The CDR3 bases are TGTGCCAGCAGCAAAGCGCTTTCGACAGGACAGAGAGATCAGCCCCAGCATTTT. It is translated as CASSKALSTGQRDQPQHF.